Listed below are T cell receptor beta chains from one sample, sequenced in a study of shared clonotypes between healthy human individuals. The method was immunoSEQ multiplex PCR; TCRdb's version includes in-frame clones alone and lacks a portion of them. The table records around 940,000 clones, 70% to 85% of them present only once. The sequencing sample was made of memory CD4+ T cells sorted from blood. These receptors all stem from a man between 18 and 35 years old in good health. CDR3s include the opening cysteine and the closing phenylalanine or tryptophan. D genes are given only for firm matches. Clone size is not always given. Where it is, it says once, few, many or a class for expanded clones.

>TRBV5-5|TRBD1|TRBJ1-5|few
TGTGCCAGCAGCTCCGGACAGGGGAGTTTTCAGCCCCAGCATTTT
CASSSGQGSFQPQHF
>TRBV7-2|NA|TRBJ2-5|NA
TGTGCCAGCAGCTCCGCCGGGCCACAGGAGACCCAGTACTTC
CASSSAGPQETQYF
>TRBV28|TRBD1|TRBJ2-7|NA
TGTGCCAGCAGCCCTCGGACAGGGAATATTTACGAGCAGTACTTC
CASSPRTGNIYEQYF
>TRBV7-2|NA|TRBJ2-3|NA
TGTGCCAGCAGCCCACGCGCGAAAGATACGCAGTATTTT
CASSPRAKDTQYF
>TRBV30|TRBD1|TRBJ1-5|few
TGTGCCTGGGCCCGGGACAGGGCGTTCCATGGCAATCAGCCCCAGCATTTT
CAWARDRAFHGNQPQHF
>TRBV7-3|TRBD2|TRBJ2-3|few
TGTGCCAGCAGCCCCGGGACTAGCGGCCGCACAGATACGCAGTATTTT
CASSPGTSGRTDTQYF
>TRBV6-6|NA|TRBJ1-3|NA
TGTGCCAGCAGGAAACCCCAGGGAAACTCTGGAAACACCATATATTTT
CASRKPQGNSGNTIYF
>TRBV28|NA|TRBJ1-5|NA
TGTGCCAGCAGTTTGCGCAGGACCCAAGGGGATCAGCCCCAGCATTTT
CASSLRRTQGDQPQHF
>TRBV7-2|NA|TRBJ1-2|NA
TGTGCCAGCAGCTTCCAGGCCTATGGCTACACCTTC
CASSFQAYGYTF
>TRBV9|TRBD2|TRBJ2-7|NA
TGTGCCAGCAGCCCAGTGGAGGGAGGGCCCTACGAGCAGTACTTC
CASSPVEGGPYEQYF
>TRBV2|NA|TRBJ2-7|NA
TGTGCCAGCAGGCAAGACTCTAAGATACCCTACGAGCAGTACTTC
CASRQDSKIPYEQYF
>TRBV2|NA|TRBJ1-5|NA
TGTGCCAGCAGTGATATAGACAGGCAAAGCAATCAGCCCCAGCATTTT
CASSDIDRQSNQPQHF
>TRBV4-1|NA|TRBJ2-3|NA
TGCGCCAGCAGCCGATCGGCAACTAAGGGCGGTAGCACAGATACGCAGTATTTT
CASSRSATKGGSTDTQYF
>TRBV6-5|TRBD1|TRBJ1-2|NA
TGTGCCAGCAGCAGGGGACAGGGGTATGGCTACACCTTC
CASSRGQGYGYTF
>TRBV29-1|NA|TRBJ1-1|NA
TGCAGCGTCGAAGTCGCGGGGACTGAAGCTTTCTTT
CSVEVAGTEAFF
>TRBV11-2|NA|TRBJ2-1|NA
TGTGCCAGCAGCTTAGCCCCATACAGCTACAATGAGCAGTTCTTC
CASSLAPYSYNEQFF
>TRBV11-2|NA|TRBJ2-2|NA
TGTGCCAGCAGCTTTTCCCATCGACAGTGGAACACCGGGGAGCTGTTTTTT
CASSFSHRQWNTGELFF
>TRBV6-1|TRBD1|TRBJ1-1|NA
TGTGCCAGCAGATTGACAGGGCGGGGCACTGAAGCTTTCTTT
CASRLTGRGTEAFF
>TRBV27|TRBD1|TRBJ1-1|NA
TGTGCCAGCCTGCTAACAGGGGGCACTGAAGCTTTCTTT
CASLLTGGTEAFF
>TRBV4-3|NA|TRBJ2-1|few
TGCGCCAGCAGCCAGTCAAGGGGTTACAATGAGCAGTTCTTC
CASSQSRGYNEQFF
>TRBV6-6|TRBD1|TRBJ2-5|NA
TGTGCCAGCATTCCTCCAGGGGGAAACCTCCAAGAGACCCAGTACTTC
CASIPPGGNLQETQYF
>TRBV6-6|NA|TRBJ2-7|NA
TGTGCCAGCAGTTACTCAGGGAGAACATTATCCCACGAGCAGTACTTC
CASSYSGRTLSHEQYF
>TRBV10-3|NA|TRBJ1-6|NA
TGTGCCATCAGACCCAGATCCGATTCACCCCTCCACTTT
CAIRPRSDSPLHF
>TRBV10-3|TRBD1|TRBJ1-6|NA
TGTGCCATCAGTGAGCTGGGACAGGGCAGTTCACCCCTCCACTTT
CAISELGQGSSPLHF
>TRBV6-5|NA|TRBJ2-3|NA
TGTGCCAGCAGTTACACGGACAGAACAGATACGCAGTATTTT
CASSYTDRTDTQYF
>TRBV18|TRBD2|TRBJ2-1|NA
TGTGCCAGCTCAATTAACGGACTAGCGTTAGGCAATGAGCAGTTCTTC
CASSINGLALGNEQFF
>TRBV7-8|TRBD2|TRBJ2-1|NA
TGTGCCAGCAGCTCGAGGGGTCTAGCGGACGACAATGAGCAGTTCTTC
CASSSRGLADDNEQFF
>TRBV4-2|NA|TRBJ1-4|NA
TGTGCCAGCAGCCAAGATAGTTCCCGGGGAGGTAATGAAAAACTGTTTTTT
CASSQDSSRGGNEKLFF
>TRBV7-9|NA|TRBJ2-1|NA
TGTGCCAGCAGCCCCCCATGGAGGAGCTATAATGAGCAGTTCTTC
CASSPPWRSYNEQFF
>TRBV5-4|TRBD1|TRBJ2-7|NA
TGTGCCAGCAGCCAAGAAGCGACAGGGTTCCACGAGCAGTACTTC
CASSQEATGFHEQYF
>TRBV20-1|NA|TRBJ2-2|NA
TGCAGTGCGCCCAACACCGGGGAGCTGTTTTTT
CSAPNTGELFF
>TRBV2|TRBD1|TRBJ1-5|many
TGTGCCAGCATGAGGGGGCAGAATCAGCCCCAGCATTTT
CASMRGQNQPQHF
>TRBV6-5|NA|TRBJ2-2|NA
TGTGCCAGCAGCAGGGCCAAGGGGGAGCTGTTTTTT
CASSRAKGELFF
>TRBV5-1|TRBD1|TRBJ2-4|NA
TGCGCCAGCAGCTTAGACAGGGAATGGGCCAAAAACATTCAGTACTTC
CASSLDREWAKNIQYF
>TRBV19|NA|TRBJ1-2|NA
TGTGCCAGCAGGCCCCCGGACAGAGGATCCGGCTACACCTTC
CASRPPDRGSGYTF
>TRBV5-6|NA|TRBJ1-5|few
TGTGCCAGCAGCTTGGGCCCTAATCAGCCCCAGCATTTT
CASSLGPNQPQHF
>TRBV6-1|TRBD1|TRBJ1-2|NA
TGTGCCAGCAGTGAAGCGATGGGACAGGGATATGGCTACACCTTC
CASSEAMGQGYGYTF
>TRBV9|TRBD1|TRBJ1-4|NA
TGTGCCAGCAGCGTAGAGGGGACAGGAAGTGCTAATGAAAAACTGTTTTTT
CASSVEGTGSANEKLFF
>TRBV27|NA|TRBJ2-1|NA
TGTGCCAGCAGTTACCAGGACTACAATGAGCAGTTCTTC
CASSYQDYNEQFF
>TRBV10-3|NA|TRBJ1-1|NA
TGTGCCATCAGTGAGCCCGGCGGAGCTTTCTTT
CAISEPGGAFF
>TRBV7-2|NA|TRBJ1-2|NA
TGTGCCAGCAGCTCATCAGGGGTGGGGGCTGGCTACACCTTC
CASSSSGVGAGYTF
>TRBV19|NA|TRBJ2-7|NA
TGTGCCAGTAGGTCCTACGAGCAGTACTTC
CASRSYEQYF
>TRBV6-5|NA|TRBJ1-2|NA
TGTGCCAGCAGTTACTCGAAGGGTCTTAAGAGCTACACCTTC
CASSYSKGLKSYTF
>TRBV18|NA|TRBJ2-3|NA
TGTGCCAGCTCACCACCGACTAACACAGATACGCAGTATTTT
CASSPPTNTDTQYF
>TRBV28|NA|TRBJ1-1|NA
TGTGCCAGCAGTTTAAGGCAGGGCGCGGCTTTCTTT
CASSLRQGAAFF
>TRBV18|NA|TRBJ2-2|NA
TGTGCCAGCTCACCAGCCGGGGACTGGGCCACCGGGGAGCTGTTTTTT
CASSPAGDWATGELFF
>TRBV9|NA|TRBJ1-4|NA
TGTGCCAGCAGCACCGGGGTGGTCCGTAATGAAAAACTGTTTTTT
CASSTGVVRNEKLFF
>TRBV27|NA|TRBJ2-7|NA
TGTGCCAGCACTGGGTCCGCGGGGCAGTACTTC
CASTGSAGQYF
>TRBV5-1|TRBD2|TRBJ2-6|NA
TGCGCCAGCCGCAAACTAGCGGAGAAGATCTCTGGGGCCAACGTCCTGACTTTC
CASRKLAEKISGANVLTF
>TRBV5-6|NA|TRBJ2-7|few
TGTGCCAGCAGCTTGGGTACGCTAACCTACGAGCAGTACTTC
CASSLGTLTYEQYF
>TRBV25-1|NA|TRBJ2-1|NA
TGTGCCAGCAGTGAACAGGGATGGAATGAGCAGTTCTTC
CASSEQGWNEQFF
>TRBV2|NA|TRBJ1-2|NA
TGTGCCAGCAGCCGAGGACGGACGATTAACTATGGCTACACCTTC
CASSRGRTINYGYTF
>TRBV14|TRBD1|TRBJ1-5|NA
TGTGCCAGCAGCCAGACAGGGGGTCAGCCCCAGCATTTT
CASSQTGGQPQHF
>TRBV19|NA|TRBJ2-5|NA
TGTGCCAGTAGTACCGCCCCGACTATGGCGGGCCAGTACTTC
CASSTAPTMAGQYF
>TRBV6-5|NA|TRBJ2-5|NA
TGTGCCAGCAGTTTCGGGAGCCTGGGAGCCAGTGAGACCCAGTACTTC
CASSFGSLGASETQYF
>TRBV6-1|TRBD1|TRBJ1-4|once
TGTGCCAGCAGTGATCAGCGAGGACAGGGGCCGCAAGGTGAAAAACTGTTTTTT
CASSDQRGQGPQGEKLFF
>TRBV9|NA|TRBJ1-4|few
TGTGCCAGCAGCTTGACGGACGGGTTGGGAAAACTGTTTTTT
CASSLTDGLGKLFF
>TRBV21-1|NA|TRBJ1-6|NA
TGTGCCAGCAGCTCTCGAAAGGGGAATAATTCACCCCTCCACTTT
CASSSRKGNNSPLHF